This TCR beta chain was recorded in a study of metastatic and nonmetastatic thyroid tumors. Prior to thyroid surgery, none of the patients had received any treatment. At least ten counts were recorded for this clone. In the original processing: Building a distant-metastasis classifier for papillary thyroid cancer drew on CDR3 differences across clinicopathological groups. Via MiXCR, TCRdb re-called the PCR reads. None of the V and J calls come from the authors' own analysis; TCRdb made them. The sample has roughly 55,000 clones, under 20% seen once. V was trimmed by 5 bases and J by 4 bases, leaving 9 bases between them. The CDR3 has 13 amino acids. CDR1 is SGHVS and CDR2 is FQNEAQ in the germline V gene.

The sequenced sample was blood. The chain combines TRBV7-8 with TRBJ2-1, with a possible D match to TRBD1 (6 bases). This TCR was sampled from a male donor with papillary thyroid cancer or a benign thyroid nodule (not recorded which). Some clones in this sample may be carry-over from other donors' samples. As DNA, the CDR3 is TGTGCCAGCAGCAGAGACAGGTACAATGAGCAGTTCTTC. Translation: CASSRDRYNEQFF. Full variable domain (outside the CDR3, taken from reference TRBV7-8 and TRBJ2-1): GAGVSQSPRYKVAKRGQDVALRCDPISGHVSLFWYQQALGQGPEFLTYFQNEAQLDKSGLPSDRFFAERPEGSVSTLKIQRTQQEDSAVYLCASSRDRYNEQFFGPGTRLTVL.